This T cell receptor (beta chain) was identified during a study of identical twins. The study's findings and limits: Abundant beta clonotypes from cord blood bore fewer insertions; memory repertoires lacked this pattern. For monozygotic twins, models underestimated out-of-frame TCR alpha sharing.

This clonotype was observed at least ten times. What it binds is unknown. V lost 6 bases, J lost 0 bases, and 16 bases lay in between. The CDR3 spans 16 residues. Template switching added a universal primer binding site, and final cDNA carried unique molecular identifiers. A single record per CDR3 protein comes from TCRdb applying MiXCR to the 5' RACE reads. This sample has about 220,000 distinct CDR3 sequences, with 6% to 9% found just once. The data were also submitted as part of a second study, on yellow fever vaccine responses in identical twins. From that report: Twins' T cell vaccine responses reportedly looked partly convergent, partly personalized.

The chain recombines TRBV12-3 or TRBV12-4 with TRBJ2-3; D is unresolved. This TCR was sampled from a woman aged 18-29 years in good health. The sequencing input was memory (CD45RO+) T cells sorted from blood. CDR3: CASSTGWTLSTDTQYF. The CDR3 nucleotides read TGTGCCAGCAGCACCGGATGGACGCTTAGCACAGATACGCAGTATTTT.